This T cell receptor (beta chain) was sequenced during a study of blood T cells in healthy people across ages. At least 6 million PBMCs were isolated per sample. From germline, CDR1 is SGDLS and CDR2 YYNGEE. Trimming left V 2 bases short and J 1 base short, with 12 bases between. CDR3 size: 15 residues. For the second PCR, which ran for about 7 to 12 cycles, a sample-barcoded 5' primer and a J-beta primer mix were used. Using its own MiXCR run on the 5' RACE reads, TCRdb lists one record per CDR3 protein. Here the sample spans 800,000 to 900,000 distinct CDR3 sequences, 62% being singletons. The sequence came from a man aged 30 to 45 in good health. Specimen: blood. The rearrangement uses TRBV9 and TRBJ1-2; tentative D call: TRBD1 (6 bases). The CDR3 loop is CASSVTGTLNYGYTF. The CDR3 DNA reads TGTGCCAGCAGCGTCACCGGGACACTTAACTATGGCTACACCTTC.